The rows below give T cell receptor beta chains drawn from one sample of a study of T cell responses to AZD1222 COVID-19 vaccine. Profiled with immunoSEQ multiplex PCR; TCRdb holds only in-frame clones, not every one. The sample has more than 75,000 clones; less than 95% are singletons. Sequencing was performed on peripheral blood, taken 28 days after the second AZD1222 dose. The receptor source for this set is an adult who received the AZD1222 COVID-19 vaccine. The CDR3 runs from the conserved cysteine through the conserved F or W. A D gene is named only where the DNA matches it firmly. Size is omitted from some rows. Given values are once, few, many or a class for expanded clones.

>TRBJ2-7|TRBV3-1/TRBV3-2|TRBD1|NA
CASSQASQTGFEQYF
TGTGCCAGCAGCCAAGCCTCCCAGACAGGGTTCGAGCAGTACTTC
>TRBJ2-7|TRBV5-4|NA|NA
CASSRDRYEQYF
TGTGCCAGCAGCCGCGATCGTTACGAGCAGTACTTC
>TRBJ1-6|TRBV28|NA|NA
CASSPFPDSPLHF
TGTGCCAGCAGCCCTTTTCCGGATTCACCCCTCCACTTT
>TRBJ1-1|TRBV28|NA|NA
CASRTPQKGAEAFF
TGTGCCAGCAGAACACCTCAGAAGGGGGCTGAAGCTTTCTTT
>TRBJ2-5|TRBV3-1/TRBV3-2|TRBD1|NA
CASCPKTGTGDETQYF
TGTGCCAGCTGCCCGAAAACCGGGACAGGGGATGAGACCCAGTACTTC
>TRBJ1-6|TRBV6-5|NA|NA
CASSYSQGSSSPLHF
TGTGCCAGCAGTTACTCGCAGGGGTCTAGTTCACCCCTCCACTTT
>TRBJ1-6|TRBV7-9|TRBD1|NA
CASQGDRNSPLHF
TGTGCCTCTCAAGGGGACAGAAATTCACCCCTCCACTTT
>TRBJ1-1|TRBV7-3|NA|NA
CASSFGMNTEAFF
TGTGCCAGCAGCTTTGGGATGAACACTGAAGCTTTCTTT
>TRBJ2-3|TRBV30|NA|NA
CAWTFSTDTQYF
TGTGCCTGGACCTTTAGCACAGATACGCAGTATTTT
>TRBJ1-6|TRBV9|TRBD1|NA
CASSGQGRNSPLHF
TGTGCCAGCAGCGGACAGGGGCGGAATTCACCCCTCCACTTT
>TRBJ1-5|TRBV7-2|TRBD1|once
CASSETRGGGGPQPQHF
TGTGCCAGCAGCGAAACTCGCGGGGGAGGGGGCCCTCAGCCCCAGCATTTT